This T cell receptor beta chain derives from a study of T cell responses to AZD1222 COVID-19 vaccine. Points on this clone: Its antigen is not identified.

The data were produced by immunoSEQ multiplex PCR, yet TCRdb's version contains in-frame clones alone and is incomplete. The data show about 140,000 clones, with around 90% seen just once and roughly 2% held by the top ten. Study-wide findings and caveats: Donors in the cohort were predominantly white British and more often female, and clonal diversity was possibly underestimated. Epitopes outside B.1.351 and B.1.1.7 mutated regions reportedly drew nearly half of spike TCRs.

The TCR comes from an adult in good health. Source: peripheral blood, taken on day 0 of AZD1222 vaccination.

The DNA of the CDR3 is TGTGCCAGCAGTGCAAGAACTTATGGCTACACCTTC. Translated, it gives CASSARTYGYTF. The chain recombines TRBV28 with TRBJ1-2; D is unresolved. Germline assignment: CDR1 MDHEN and CDR2 SYDVKM. This CDR3 has 12 amino acids. With 5 bases removed from V and 5 bases from J, the gap between germline ends came to 9 bases.